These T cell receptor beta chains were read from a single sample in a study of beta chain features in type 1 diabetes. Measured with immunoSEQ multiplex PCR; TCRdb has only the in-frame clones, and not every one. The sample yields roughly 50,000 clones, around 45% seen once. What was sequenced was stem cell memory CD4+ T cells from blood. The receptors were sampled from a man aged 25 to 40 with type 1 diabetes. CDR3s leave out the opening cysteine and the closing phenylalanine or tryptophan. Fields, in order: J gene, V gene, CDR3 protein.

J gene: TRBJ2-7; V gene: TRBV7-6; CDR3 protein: ASSLGARGLTYEQY
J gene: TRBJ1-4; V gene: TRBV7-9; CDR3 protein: ASSPQVLKLF
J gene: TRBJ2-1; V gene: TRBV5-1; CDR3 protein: ASSSRLRDSNEQF
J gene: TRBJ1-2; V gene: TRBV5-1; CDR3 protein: ASSSSGVSEIYGYT
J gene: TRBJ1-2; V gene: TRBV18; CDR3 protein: ASSPGQGVDGYT
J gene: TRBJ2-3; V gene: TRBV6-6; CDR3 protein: ASSSARLAGGDTQY
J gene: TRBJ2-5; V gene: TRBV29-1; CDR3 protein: SVEGTNQETQY
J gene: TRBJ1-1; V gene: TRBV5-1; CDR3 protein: ASSGTGGNTEAF
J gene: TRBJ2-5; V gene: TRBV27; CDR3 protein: ATSKDSRKETQY
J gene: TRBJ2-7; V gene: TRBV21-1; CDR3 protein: ASSKRYEQY
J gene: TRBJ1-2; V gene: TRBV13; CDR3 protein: ASSPSGGRAHGYT
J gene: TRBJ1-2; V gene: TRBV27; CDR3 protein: ASSLGPGGDGYT
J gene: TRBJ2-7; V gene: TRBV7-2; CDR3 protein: ASSLSGGLYEQY
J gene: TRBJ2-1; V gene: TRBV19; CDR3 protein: ASRFRDYTYNEQF
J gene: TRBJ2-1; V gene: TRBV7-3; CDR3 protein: ASNSGGDEQF
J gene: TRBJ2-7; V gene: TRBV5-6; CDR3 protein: ASSLERDREHEQY
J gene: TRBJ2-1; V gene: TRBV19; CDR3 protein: ASSVGRGLRNEQF
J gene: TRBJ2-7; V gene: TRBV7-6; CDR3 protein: ASSASSGSPYEQY